This T cell receptor (beta chain) appears in the sequencing data of a study of blood T cell repertoires in COVID-19 (dated by TCRdb to 2019 to 2021). Broadly, across the study: Samples covering the acute and convalescent phases of COVID-19 were provided by collaborators in the United States, Italy and Spain. The prospective study material was composed of cDNA or gDNA derived from T cells, B-cell-depleted T cells, or PBMCs. Subjects who had been exposed to COVID-19, were actively infected with it, or had recovered from it provided the deeply sampled blood TCRbeta repertoires that made up the dataset. The repertoires were made available in a free public database intended to serve as a resource for research on the immune response to SARS-CoV-2. Samples were obtained from the ongoing ImmuneRACE study (first 160 participants) and from about 1,300 subjects provided by 6 global collaborators. Nearly every sample came with metadata listing a de-identified subject ID, COVID-19 status, age in years and sex. HLA class I and class II types, where available, came from metadata supplied by the sample provider rather than from assay-based typing.

TCRbeta CDR3 regions were amplified from genomic DNA by means of the immunoSEQ Assay, a bias-controlled multiplex PCR. The paper's processing steps were these. The number of nucleated cells in each sample was estimated from the amplification of reference gene primers within the assay. To quantify the absolute abundance of each unique TCRbeta CDR3 rearrangement, sequence reads were collapsed and filtered. For each sample, productive Simpson clonality was calculated by taking the square root of Simpson's diversity index across productive rearrangements. The clones in this table, taken by TCRdb from immuneACCESS, are in-frame only. Not every clone is retained; where verified, under half of the shortfall comes from an unresolved V gene, and the cause of the rest is unknown. V, J and clone size reflect that table, while D and trimming were determined from the DNA. This sample has some 390,000 clones in its table, and roughly nine tenths of those were observed once. About 1.7% of the sample is taken by the ten largest.

The paper's findings and limits, for the study overall: The amount of clinical and demographic metadata varied by source and participant and was provided uncurated.

CDR1 and CDR2, looked up from the germline V gene (reference sequence), are LNHDA and SQIVND. The germline V end is reduced by 10 bases and the J end by 0 bases; junction bases left unmatched: 9. From cysteine to phenylalanine, the CDR3 is 16 amino acids long. Of the read, only the CDR3 DNA is kept; its 48 bases are in frame from base 1. This clone was detected only once. Its antigen has not been determined. Per-nucleotide qualities are absent, and no much larger clonotype sits a single base away. Enrolling through a virtual design, the prospective study's participants ranged in age from roughly 18 to 90 years and lived across roughly 23 United States geographic areas. In the prospective study, cohorts were assigned on the basis of participant-reported clinical history obtained from a screening survey and a study questionnaire. ImmuneRACE Cohort 3 recovered participants were defined by two consecutive negative NP/OP PCR tests, healthcare professional clearance, or symptom resolution. Mobile phlebotomists in the prospective study collected whole blood, serum and a nasopharyngeal or oropharyngeal swab from every participant. Over a roughly 2-month period, participants in the prospective study had the option of providing additional blood draws and questionnaires. Before DNA extraction, prospective study blood samples were shipped either frozen or at room temperature.

The chain uses TRBV19 and TRBJ2-6; 7 of the junction bases match TRBD2. Sequenced input: PBMCs or T cells enriched from blood (not recorded which). This receptor was obtained from a woman aged 30 to 39 who had recovered from COVID-19. The CDR3 protein sequence reads: CATAFGGSSGANVLTF. The DNA is TGTGCCACCGCGTTCGGCGGGAGCTCTGGGGCCAACGTCCTGACTTTC. Supplemented by the reference TRBV19 and TRBJ2-6 proteins around the CDR3, the complete variable domain is DGGITQSPKYLFRKEGQNVTLSCEQNLNHDAMYWYRQDPGQGLRLIYYSQIVNDFQKGDIAEGYSVSREKKESFPLTVTSAQKNPTAFYLCATAFGGSSGANVLTFGAGSRLTVL.